This T cell receptor (beta chain) emerged from a study of CD4 T cells in relation to SARS-CoV-2 and coronaviruses. Generated by immunoSEQ multiplex PCR, the TCRdb table keeps only in-frame clones and is missing some. The sample comprises 28,000 or so clones, more than 60% of which are singletons, and under 11% rests with the top ten. Unmatched junction bases numbered 10, after V lost 2 bases and J lost 4 bases. Germline CDR1 MNHEY, CDR2 SVGAGI. This CDR3 spans 16 amino acids. Of note for this clone: The target antigen is unknown.

CD4+ T cells from unexposed donors were obtained before the COVID-19 pandemic (2011-2018). CD4+ T cells were isolated from the cells after around 9 days of culture. Half the medium was replaced with IL-2 medium on days 3 and 7. The sequenced material came from CD4+ T cells from PBMCs, cultured in vitro. The gene calls are TRBV6-5 and TRBJ2-5; 7 nucleotides match TRBD2. This clonotype was sampled from a human donor in good health. CDR3: CASSYMSAGARETQYF. The CDR3 DNA reads TGTGCCAGCAGTTACATGTCGGCGGGAGCGAGAGAGACCCAGTACTTC.